This T cell receptor beta chain was documented in a study of T cells in Graves' hyperthyroidism and ophthalmopathy. Absent ophthalmopathy progression within 18 months defined stable Graves' hyperthyroidism. Recently diagnosed hyperthyroidism of less than 2 months' duration affected patients aged 18 to 65. Diagnosis relied on clinical symptoms, serum thyroxine and TRAb, thyroid ultrasound and orbital computed tomography. This CDR3 contains 13 residues. Unmatched junction bases numbered 10, after V lost 6 bases and J lost 8 bases. The germline CDR1 and CDR2 sequences are DFQATT and SNEGSKA (reference sequence). TCR beta CDR3 sequences were amplified from RNA transcripts. HTBI primers were the set used in a first-round RT-PCR of the TCR CDR3. TCRdb re-derived calls from the multiplex PCR reads in MiXCR, one entry per CDR3 protein. This sample has approximately 590,000 distinct CDR3 sequences, with 46% found just once.

The clonotype was recovered from a woman between 18 and 30 years old with Graves' hyperthyroidism. The sequenced sample was peripheral blood or thyroid tissue (not recorded which). The chain is built from TRBV20-1 and TRBJ2-5; 9 bases line up with TRBD2. The CDR3 coding sequence is TGCAGTGCCACCGGACTAGCGTGGGAAACCCAGTACTTC. It codes for CSATGLAWETQYF.